This T cell receptor (beta chain) originates from a study of regulatory T cells in long-lasting Graves disease. Study observations and caveats: For persistent Graves' patients, TCR diversity was lower than for newly diagnosed ones. When disease was persistent, TRBV28, TRBJ1-2 and TRBJ2-5 were the favored segments.

Germline CDR1 is SGHAT and CDR2 is FQDESV (reference sequence). The ends were cut back, 2 bases at V and 0 bases at J, with 8 bases in the middle. This CDR3 region has 14 residues. This clonotype came up many times. The antigen remains unidentified. Described time point: newly diagnosed GD, antithyroid drugs for less than 3 months. After RNA was extracted from PBMCs, the TCR library was made from it. Investigators prepared the TCR beta libraries by applying iRepertoire HTBI primers and Arm-PCR of CDR3 regions. Per the authors' pipeline: Looking across samples, the authors found approximately 60 TRBV and fewer than 15 TRBJ segments. Using its own MiXCR run on the multiplex PCR reads, TCRdb lists one record per CDR3 protein. In this record, the V and J calls reflect TCRdb's handling and not the investigators' own analysis. The table records 200,000 to 250,000 distinct CDR3 sequences, around 20% of them present only once.

The sequenced sample was peripheral blood mononuclear cells (PBMCs), obtained at new diagnosis, from a patient treated with antithyroid drugs. This sequence joins TRBV11-1 and TRBJ2-7; unclear D gene. The receptor was derived from a female donor with Graves disease. The CDR3 nucleotides are TGTGCCAGCAGCTTACAAGGGTCCTCCTACGAGCAGTACTTC. Encoded protein: CASSLQGSSYEQYF.